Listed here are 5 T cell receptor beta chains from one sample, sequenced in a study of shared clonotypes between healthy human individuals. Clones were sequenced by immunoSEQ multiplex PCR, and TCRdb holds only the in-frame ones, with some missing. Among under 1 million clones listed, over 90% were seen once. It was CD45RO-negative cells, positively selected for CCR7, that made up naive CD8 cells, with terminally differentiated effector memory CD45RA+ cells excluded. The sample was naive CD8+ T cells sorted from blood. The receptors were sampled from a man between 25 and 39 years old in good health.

CDR3 nucleotides: TGTGCCAGCAGCCCCAGCGGCACTGAAGCTTTCTTT. This encodes CASSPSGTEAFF. The gene calls are TRBV7-9 and TRBJ1-1, with D uncertain. The CDR3 loop spans 12 amino acids. Trimming took off 5 bases at V and 4 bases at J, with 8 bases between the two ends. Looked up from germline, CDR1 is SEHNR and CDR2 is FQNEAQ (reference sequence). The full variable domain, rest sourced from reference TRBV7-9 and TRBJ1-1, is DTGVSQNPRHKITKRGQNVTFRCDPISEHNRLYWYRQTLGQGPEFLTYFQNEAQLEKSRLLSDRFSAERPKGSFSTLEIQRTEQGDSAMYLCASSPSGTEAFFGQGTRLTVV.

CDR3 protein: CASSVEGELGYEQYF. The CDR3 DNA sequence: TGTGCCAGCAGCGTAGAAGGGGAGTTAGGCTACGAGCAGTACTTC. This chain joins TRBV9 and TRBJ2-7, with D possibly called TRBD1 or TRBD2 (5 bases each). Trimming pared 0 bases from V and 3 bases from J, leaving 13 bases between. Per the germline V gene, CDR1 is SGDLS and CDR2 is YYNGEE. The CDR3 length is 15 residues.

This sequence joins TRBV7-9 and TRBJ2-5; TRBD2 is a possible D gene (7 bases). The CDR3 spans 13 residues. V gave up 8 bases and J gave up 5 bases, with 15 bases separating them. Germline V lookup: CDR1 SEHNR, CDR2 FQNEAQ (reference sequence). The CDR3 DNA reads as TGTGCCAGCGGGGGAGGGGGTCTGGAGACCCAGTACTTC. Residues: CASGGGGLETQYF.

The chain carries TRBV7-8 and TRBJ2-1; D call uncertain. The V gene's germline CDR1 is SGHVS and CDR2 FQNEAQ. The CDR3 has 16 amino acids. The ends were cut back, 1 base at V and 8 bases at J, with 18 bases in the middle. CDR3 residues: CASSLGPGYTGDEQFF. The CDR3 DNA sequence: TGTGCCAGCAGCTTAGGTCCCGGATACACTGGCGATGAGCAGTTCTTC.

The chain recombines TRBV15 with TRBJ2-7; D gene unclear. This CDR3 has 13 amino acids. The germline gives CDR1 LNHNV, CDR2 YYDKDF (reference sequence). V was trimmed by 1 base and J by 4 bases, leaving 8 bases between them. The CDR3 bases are TGTGCCACCAGCAGAGTTGGGTTTTACGAGCAGTACTTC. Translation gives CATSRVGFYEQYF. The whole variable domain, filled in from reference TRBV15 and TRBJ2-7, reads DAMVIQNPRYQVTQFGKPVTLSCSQTLNHNVMYWYQQKSSQAPKLLFHYYDKDFNNEADTPDNFQSRRPNTSFCFLDIRSPGLGDTAMYLCATSRVGFYEQYFGPGTRLTVT.